The 25 T cell receptor beta chains below all came from one sample that was sequenced in a study of shared clonotypes between healthy human individuals. TCRdb's copy holds only in-frame clones and misses some; the assay was immunoSEQ multiplex PCR. The repertoire consists of some 2,100,000 clones, with roughly 95% occurring once and the leading ten covering more than 0.1%. Source material: naive CD4+ T cells sorted from blood. Subset here: CD45RA+ positively selected. The receptors were sampled from a man aged 18-30 years in good health.

The V gene is TRBV30, the J gene TRBJ2-5, with 10 nucleotides matching TRBD2. Germline V lookup: CDR1 GTSNPN, CDR2 SVGIG (reference sequence). The CDR3 covers 17 residues. V shed 2 bases, J shed 1 base, and the junction held 10 bases outside the gene matches. The DNA of the CDR3 is TGTGCCTGGAGTTACCCGCTAGCGGGAGTTCTCCAAGAGACCCAGTACTTC. Its translation is CAWSYPLAGVLQETQYF. Full variable domain (missing parts from reference TRBV30 and TRBJ2-5): SQTIHQWPATLVQPVGSPLSLECTVEGTSNPNLYWYRQAAGRGLQLLFYSVGIGQISSEVPQNLSASRPQDRQFILSSKKLLLSDSGFYLCAWSYPLAGVLQETQYFGPGTRLLVL.

V is TRBV7-2 and J is TRBJ2-1; D is undetermined. This CDR3 contains 13 residues. Germline lookup yields CDR1 SGHTA and CDR2 FQGNSA. Trimming shortened V by 0 bases and J by 8 bases, and 8 bases separated the two germline ends. The CDR3 DNA follows: TGTGCCAGCAGCTTAGCGATGGGCCATGAGCAGTTCTTC. It translates to CASSLAMGHEQFF.

CDR3 amino acids: CASRPPDKGEKLFF. The CDR3 DNA reads as TGTGCCAGCAGGCCCCCGGACAAAGGTGAAAAACTGTTTTTT. This chain uses TRBV6-6 with TRBJ1-4, with TRBD1 as a possible D gene (5 bases). CDR1 is MNHNY, CDR2 SVGAGI, per germline (reference sequence). V was cut by 6 bases and J by 7 bases, with 15 bases left in between. The CDR3 is 14 residues long.

This rearrangement joins TRBV7-8 to TRBJ2-2; the D gene is possibly TRBD1 (5 bases). This CDR3 has 16 amino acids. Germline V CDR1 and CDR2: SGHVS, FQNEAQ. Trimming pared 1 base from V and 7 bases from J, leaving 16 bases between. The CDR3 region has the DNA TGTGCCAGCAGCTTAGATCCCAGGGAATGGGGCGGGGAGCTGTTTTTT. Amino acid sequence: CASSLDPREWGGELFF.

The genes are TRBV10-3 and TRBJ2-4; 10 positions agree with TRBD1. CDR3 length equals 15 residues. The germline V gene has CDR1 ENHRY and CDR2 SYGVKD. Losses at the gene ends were 0 bases for V and 6 bases for J; bases not matched to a gene: 2. The CDR3 reads CAISESRDRGNIQYF. CDR3 nucleotide sequence: TGTGCCATCAGTGAGTCGAGGGACAGGGGAAACATTCAGTACTTC.

This chain connects TRBV4-1 to TRBJ2-5; D not resolved. Germline V gives CDR1 MGHRA, CDR2 YSYEKL. This CDR3 region has 13 residues. Deletions cut 0 bases from V and 0 bases from J, with 2 bases between. As DNA, the CDR3 is TGCGCCAGCAGCCAAGACTACCAAGAGACCCAGTACTTC. Amino acids: CASSQDYQETQYF.

V is TRBV5-1 and J is TRBJ2-7, with 10 bases matching TRBD1. Germline CDR1 and CDR2: SGHRS and YFSETQ. This CDR3 contains 15 residues. V lost 2 bases to trimming and J lost 7 bases; unmatched junction nucleotides: 9. The CDR3 reads CASSFQDRGLGEQYF. The CDR3 region has the DNA TGCGCCAGCAGCTTCCAAGACAGGGGGCTGGGTGAGCAGTACTTC. The full variable domain, its missing parts supplied by reference TRBV5-1 and TRBJ2-7, is KAGVTQTPRYLIKTRGQQVTLSCSPISGHRSVSWYQQTPGQGLQFLFEYFSETQRNKGNFPGRFSGRQFSNSRSEMNVSTLELGDSALYLCASSFQDRGLGEQYFGPGTRLTVT.

To note about this clone: The same CDR3 arises from other DNA sequences in this sample as well. The J gene is TRBJ2-5, the V gene TRBV5-4; no definite D call. Trimming removed 2 bases at V and 1 base at J, with 6 bases between. This CDR3 region has 13 residues. Germline V gene lookup returns CDR1 SGHNT and CDR2 YYREEE (reference sequence). CDR3 bases: TGTGCCAGCAGCTTTCCCAGCCAAGAGACCCAGTACTTC. Its translation: CASSFPSQETQYF. Supplemented by reference TRBV5-4 and TRBJ2-5, the full variable domain reads ETGVTQSPTHLIKTRGQQVTLRCSSQSGHNTVSWYQQALGQGPQFIFQYYREEENGRGNFPPRFSGLQFPNYSSELNVNALELDDSALYLCASSFPSQETQYFGPGTRLLVL.

This clone came up a few times. The chain has TRBV28 and TRBJ1-5; D perhaps matches TRBD1 (5 bases). The CDR3 sequence is 15 residues long. The V end was cut by 3 bases, the J end by 3 bases, with 12 bases between. Germline values: CDR1 MDHEN, CDR2 SYDVKM. The CDR3 DNA is TGTGCCAGCAGTTTTTCAGGGCCTAACAATCAGCCCCAGCATTTT. Translating gives CASSFSGPNNQPQHF.

V gene TRBV5-1 combines with J gene TRBJ2-2; TRBD1 might be the D (5 bases). This CDR3 has 15 residues. CDR1 SGHRS and CDR2 YFSETQ come from the germline V gene. The V and J ends lost 4 bases and 3 bases respectively, with 13 bases between them. The CDR3 is CASSIGHVDTGELFF. The CDR3 DNA sequence: TGCGCCAGCAGCATTGGACATGTCGACACCGGGGAGCTGTTTTTT.

This clone was seen just once. This chain connects TRBV7-2 to TRBJ2-7; 7 nucleotides line up with TRBD1. After removal of 7 bases from V and 2 bases from J, the junction contained 8 bases not matched to a gene. The CDR3 loop spans 14 amino acids. Germline V gene sequence: CDR1 SGHTA, CDR2 FQGNSA. For the CDR3, the DNA is TGTGCCAGCACCCTAGACAGGGCCACCTACGAGCAGTACTTC. Protein sequence: CASTLDRATYEQYF.

The chain is built from TRBV28 and TRBJ1-3; D is uncertain. Germline CDR1 is MDHEN and CDR2 is SYDVKM. The V and J ends lost 5 bases and 4 bases respectively, with 6 bases between them. This CDR3 region has 12 residues. CDR3 residues: CASSGLGNTIYF. The CDR3, as DNA: TGTGCCAGCAGTGGGCTCGGAAACACCATATATTTT. The full variable domain, with the rest looked up from reference TRBV28 and TRBJ1-3, is DVKVTQSSRYLVKRTGEKVFLECVQDMDHENMFWYRQDPGLGLRLIYFSYDVKMKEKGDIPEGYSVSREKKERFSLILESASTNQTSMYLCASSGLGNTIYFGEGSWLTVV.

The gene calls are TRBV2 and TRBJ2-1, with D perhaps matching TRBD2 (5 bases). The germline CDR1 and CDR2 sequences are SNHLY and FYNNEI. This CDR3 spans 14 amino acids. Deletions cut 7 bases from V and 4 bases from J, with 14 bases between. CDR3 in amino acids: CASKLSGPYNEQFF. CDR3 DNA: TGTGCCAGCAAGTTGAGCGGACCATACAATGAGCAGTTCTTC.

This chain uses TRBV28 with TRBJ2-2; 11 nucleotides match TRBD1. V lost 8 bases and J lost 9; bases outside the gene matches: 11. The CDR3 runs to 15 residues. CDR1 MDHEN and CDR2 SYDVKM come from the germline V gene. This chain's CDR3 is CASSRTGGSPRELFF. CDR3 sequence (DNA): TGTGCCAGCTCACGGACAGGGGGCTCCCCGAGGGAGCTGTTTTTT.

The chain joins TRBV5-1 to TRBJ2-7; D gene uncertain. V was trimmed by 4 bases and J by 7 bases, leaving 15 bases between them. The CDR3 spans 13 residues. Germline V gene sequence: CDR1 SGHRS, CDR2 YFSETQ. CDR3 coding DNA: TGCGCCAGCAGCCTGACTGGGCCCGGGGAGCAGTACTTC. This encodes CASSLTGPGEQYF.

In DNA, the CDR3 is TGTGCCAGCAGCCAGGGTTGGACTTTTAGCTCTGGGGCCAACGTCCTGACTTTC. Its translation: CASSQGWTFSSGANVLTF. V usage is TRBV7-3 and J usage is TRBJ2-6; D could derive from TRBD1 or TRBD2 (5 bases each). The CDR3 is made up of 18 amino acids. Trimming removed 5 bases at V and 0 bases at J, with 17 bases between. CDR1 SGHTA and CDR2 FQGTGA come from the germline V gene.

The chain has TRBV11-2 and TRBJ2-7; perhaps TRBD2 as D (6 bases). The CDR3 is 15 amino acids. Germline loops: CDR1 SGHAT, CDR2 FQNNGV. Deletions cut 5 bases from V and 4 bases from J, with 18 bases between. The chain's CDR3 is CASSDPPGLRYEQYF. The CDR3 DNA reads TGTGCCAGCAGCGACCCCCCGGGACTCCGGTACGAGCAGTACTTC.

V usage is TRBV13 and J usage is TRBJ2-7; TRBD1 matches at 8 bases. The CDR3 sequence is 18 residues long. Losses at the gene ends were 2 bases for V and 5 bases for J; bases not matched to a gene: 17. Germline CDR1 reads PRHDT; CDR2 reads FYEKMQ (reference sequence). The CDR3 nucleotides are TGTGCCAGCAGCTTAAGAACAGGGGGAACTGGGTTGACGCACGAGCAGTACTTC. Translation: CASSLRTGGTGLTHEQYF.

This chain joins TRBV5-1 and TRBJ2-5, with D possibly being TRBD2 (6 bases). The CDR3 covers 14 residues. CDR1 is SGHRS, CDR2 YFSETQ, per germline. The V end was cut by 8 bases, the J end by 2 bases, with 16 bases between. CDR3 residues: CASSQGGVQETQYF. DNA for the CDR3: TGCGCCAGTTCTCAGGGCGGGGTTCAAGAGACCCAGTACTTC.

This sequence joins TRBV6-5 and TRBJ1-6; 8 nucleotides align to TRBD1. The CDR3 covers 15 residues. CDR1 is MNHEY and CDR2 is SVGAGI in the germline V gene. The ends lost 5 bases at V and 6 bases at J; junction bases unmatched: 6. The CDR3: CASSLTGGGNSPLHF. For the CDR3, the DNA is TGTGCCAGCAGTCTCACAGGGGGGGGTAATTCACCCCTCCACTTT.

The V and J genes are TRBV2 and TRBJ2-2, with 7 nucleotides matching TRBD1. The CDR3 spans 18 residues. With 8 bases clipped from V and 5 bases from J, the junction kept 20 bases outside the gene matches. Germline V CDR1 and CDR2: SNHLY, FYNNEI. The CDR3 protein is CASSPQLTGVRRTGELFF. The CDR3 DNA follows: TGTGCCAGCTCACCGCAGCTTACAGGGGTTCGAAGGACCGGGGAGCTGTTTTTT.

This chain joins TRBV10-3 and TRBJ2-7; 8 bases are a match to TRBD1. V shed 6 bases, J shed 3 bases, and the junction held 4 bases outside the gene matches. This CDR3 has 13 amino acids. The V gene's germline CDR1 is ENHRY and CDR2 SYGVKD. CDR3 nucleotide sequence: TGTGCCATCAGAAACGGGACAGGCTACGAGCAGTACTTC. Its translation is CAIRNGTGYEQYF.

For this clone: At one end, the junction sequence differs from germline, possibly due to a read error. This chain joins TRBV7-7 and TRBJ2-1; no clear D gene. Germline loops: CDR1 SSHAT, CDR2 FNYEAQ (reference sequence). The CDR3 contains 13 residues. The CDR3 bases are TGTGCTAGCAGCTTACTTGACAACAATGAGCAGTTCTTC. Translating gives CASSLLDNNEQFF.

This clone showed up just once. This chain connects TRBV7-9 to TRBJ1-6; 9 bases agree with TRBD1. J gave up 5 bases and V 4 bases, and 9 bases lay outside the gene matches. CDR1 is SEHNR and CDR2 is FQNEAQ in the germline V gene (reference sequence). CDR3 length: 17 residues. The chain's CDR3 is CASSSDRGFWNNSPLHF. CDR3 bases: TGTGCCAGCAGCTCGGACAGGGGATTTTGGAATAATTCACCCCTCCACTTT.

This chain links TRBV11-2 with TRBJ1-4; TRBD1 matches at 7 bases. Germline V gives CDR1 SGHAT, CDR2 FQNNGV. The CDR3 totals 16 residues. V trimming: 1 base; J trimming: 4 bases; junction bases outside the gene matches: 6. CDR3 region: CASSLGGQLVNEKLFF. The CDR3 DNA follows: TGTGCCAGCAGCTTAGGGGGACAGCTGGTTAATGAAAAACTGTTTTTT.